This paragraph covers one TCR beta chain sequence. No antigen is known for it. The sample holds no much larger clone one base away, and base qualities are not on file. Libraries were made using the immunoSEQ multiplex PCR assay. Sourced from immuneACCESS, this table was stored by TCRdb with only in-frame sequences that have V and J called. A share of the clones is absent; for the studies checked, an unresolved V gene accounts for under half, and the remainder has no known explanation. In all, the sample holds some 120,000 clones, and roughly 90% of those were seen once. The ten largest clones capture around 1.8% of the sample. The data belong to a study of control samples from healthy donors and cancer patients (dated by TCRdb to 2018 to 2021). Reading the germline V gene gives CDR1 MRHNA and CDR2 SNTAGT. Including cysteine and phenylalanine, the CDR3 has 15 amino acids. Here the CDR3 DNA is all that survives: 45 bases in frame from base 1. Trimmed from V: 5 bases; trimmed from J: 0 bases; junction bases lacking a gene match: 1.

The sequencing input was blood. This chain joins TRBV6-4 to TRBJ2-1; 10 middle bases align to TRBD1. The clonotype originates from a man between 18 and 35 years old in good health. CDR3 loop: CASSRTGGSYNEQFF. DNA sequence: TGTGCCAGCAGTCGGACAGGGGGCTCCTACAATGAGCAGTTCTTC.